What follows is one TCR beta chain and its context. Its antigen is unknown. In the PCR, 60 Vbeta and 13 Jbeta primers were used. TCRdb's table, derived via immunoSEQ multiplex PCR, lists solely in-frame clones and lacks some. The sample yields about 130,000 clones, 81% seen once. Germline V gene sequence: CDR1 MNHEY, CDR2 SVGAGI. The CDR3 length is 14 residues. J was trimmed by 2 bases and V by 5 bases; bases with no gene match: 2. This specimen belongs to a study of cytomegalovirus exposure and HLA in healthy donors. The study, taken as a whole, reports: Most sequenced TCRs were rare (though some public TCRs occurred in many donors).

Material: PBMCs. This chain links TRBV6-5 with TRBJ2-2; TRBD2 aligns across 7 bases. This clonotype originated in a man younger than 35 in good health and CMV-seropositive. The CDR3 coding sequence is TGTGCCAGCAGTCGGGACTACAACACCGGGGAGCTGTTTTTT. It encodes CASSRDYNTGELFF.